This T cell receptor (beta chain) appears in the sequencing data of a study of T cell repertoires in cytomegalovirus infection. A single record per CDR3 protein comes from TCRdb applying MiXCR to the reads. The sample holds about 500,000 distinct CDR3 sequences, 25% to 35% seen once. CDR3 length: 15 amino acids. After removal of 4 bases from V and 7 bases from J, the junction contained 8 bases not matched to a gene. Germline V gene lookup returns CDR1 SGHNT and CDR2 YYREEE (reference sequence). This clonotype appeared many times. What it recognizes is unknown. Sample: cultured PBMCs, taken from culture after CMV antigen stimulation. The chain couples TRBV5-4 to TRBJ1-2; 12 nucleotides match TRBD1. The clonotype comes from a human donor in good health (CMV status not recorded). Some clones in this sample may be carry-over from other donors' samples. CDR3 in amino acids: CASSPVGQGAGGYTF. The CDR3 nucleotides are TGTGCCAGCAGCCCTGTGGGACAGGGGGCTGGTGGCTACACCTTC.